The T cell receptor beta chain under discussion was sequenced for a study of control samples from healthy donors and cancer patients (dated by TCRdb to about 2020). This clone was seen at least ten times. Its antigen specificity is not known. Base-call qualities are not available, and no considerably larger clone is one nucleotide away. In the germline V gene, CDR1 corresponds to SGHDN and CDR2 to FVKESK. At the junction V is shortened by 2 bases and J by 8 bases; bases outside the gene matches: 19. Including cysteine and phenylalanine, the CDR3 has 19 amino acids. The entry retains the CDR3 DNA only, 57 bases that are in frame from base 1. Library creation used the immunoSEQ multiplex PCR assay. TCRdb provides this immuneACCESS table in a form limited to in-frame rearrangements. Some clones are lacking; in checked studies, under half of them reflect an unresolved V gene, and why the rest are absent is not known. This sample has about 100,000 clones in its table, and almost 85% of those were observed once. The leading ten clones occupy approximately 6.7% of the sample.

The receptor's source is a man aged 18 to 30 in good health. The chain is assembled from TRBV14 and TRBJ1-4; 8 bases in between match TRBD1. The sequenced sample was blood. This receptor carries the CDR3 CASSQRTGTGRGSREKLFF. In nucleotide form, the sequence is TGTGCCAGCAGCCAACGAACCGGGACAGGACGTGGTTCAAGGGAAAAACTGTTTTTT.